The sequence of this T cell receptor (beta chain) was determined in a study of T-cell memory formation after mild COVID-19. The CDR3 has 14 residues. Per the germline V gene, CDR1 is GTSNPN and CDR2 is SVGIG (reference sequence). V was pared by 8 bases and J by 5 bases, with 19 bases between. On this clonotype itself: What it recognizes is unknown.

Whole-study findings and limits: CD4+ contracting clones were mainly CM and EM; CD8+ ones, EMRA.

Each CDR3 protein is one row after TCRdb ran MiXCR on the 5' RACE reads. This table holds hundreds of thousands of distinct CDR3 sequences, less than 25% found once. This TCR derives from an adult woman who had mild COVID-19 (a few samples of this study predate the infection). Cell type and time point are not known. Sequences were obtained from PBMCs or a T cell subset sorted from them (not recorded which). The V call is TRBV30, the J call TRBJ2-1; tentatively, D is TRBD2 (5 bases). The CDR3 is CALTRVIFDNEQFF. The DNA of the CDR3 is TGTGCCCTAACGAGGGTTATTTTTGACAATGAGCAGTTCTTC.